Included here is one TCR beta chain sequence, with context. This sample was taken from a study of T cell changes during pregnancy in multiple sclerosis. The CDR3 sequence is 16 residues long. Germline values: CDR1 MNHEY, CDR2 SVGAGI. With V trimmed by 0 bases and J by 1 base, 3 bases remained unmatched. Profiled with immunoSEQ multiplex PCR; TCRdb holds only in-frame clones, not every one. The profile shows around 68,000 clones, about nine tenths of them singletons. This TCR derives from a female donor with multiple sclerosis, enrolled in a pregnancy study. The chain couples TRBV6-5 to TRBJ2-7; 10 nucleotides align to TRBD1. Sample: peripheral blood, taken in the third trimester of pregnancy. CDR3 bases: TGTGCCAGCAGTTACTCGAGACAGGGGGCATCCTACGAGCAGTACTTC. Amino acid sequence: CASSYSRQGASYEQYF.